This T cell receptor beta chain comes out of a study of OX40 agonist ivuxolimab in advanced cancers. For the study at large: At 0.01 to 10 mg/kg, ivuxolimab was administered intravenously to patients every 2 weeks. Allowance was made for prior anti-PD-1, anti-PD-L1 or anti-CTLA-4 therapy, and approximately 40% had some.

V dropped 7 bases and J dropped 3 bases, with 10 bases sitting between them. This CDR3 contains 12 residues. Per the germline V gene, CDR1 is MNHNY and CDR2 is SVGAGI (reference sequence). TCRdb keeps only in-frame clones here, not all; method: immunoSEQ multiplex PCR. The sample shows 50,000 to 70,000 clones, roughly 80% of them seen only once. Study-level results: On average, CD8+ T cells had more expanded clones than CD4+.

As concerns this clone: Its antigen is unidentified.

The sequencing here drew on CD4+ or CD8+ T cells sorted from blood, taken in a trial of the OX40 agonist ivuxolimab. The sequence came from an adult with an advanced solid tumor such as melanoma, head and neck, liver or kidney cancer. The chain recombines TRBV6-6 with TRBJ2-7; D is undetermined. CDR3 bases: TGTGCCAGCAAAGACGGTATCTACGAGCAGTACTTC. Protein product: CASKDGIYEQYF.